This T cell receptor (beta chain) stems from a study of shared clonotypes between healthy human individuals. General study findings and limits: Blood was the only sampled material, and tissue repertoires likely differ.

Germline CDR1 reads MDHEN; CDR2 reads SYDVKM. Germline trimming cut 6 bases from V and 7 bases from J; bases unmatched to any gene: 17. This CDR3 comprises 16 residues. Authors' analysis steps: Filtering differed, since immunoSEQ gave only junction sequences and no quality scores. The repertoire was sequenced with immunoSEQ multiplex PCR; TCRdb's copy has only in-frame clones and lacks some. Clone size and V and J calls were adopted from that table, with D and trimming inferred from the DNA. The sample carries fewer than 700,000 clones, 70% to 80% recorded once. Caucasian adults residing in Nashville, Tennessee made up all the donors. Genomic DNA from unsorted samples was obtained from 83 million or so PBMCs (per sample). This clone was seen a single time. Its matching antigen is unknown.

The J gene is TRBJ2-5, the V gene TRBV28, with 7 positions matching TRBD1. Sequencing was carried out using PBMCs. This clonotype was sampled from a woman aged 40-49 years in good health. Some clones in this sample may be carry-over from other donors' samples. CDR3 in amino acids: CASSSARQHHRGTQYF. CDR3 DNA: TGTGCCAGCAGCTCAGCAAGACAGCACCACAGGGGGACCCAGTACTTC.